This TCR beta chain was sequenced in a study of blood T cell repertoires in COVID-19 (dated by TCRdb to 2020 to 2022). The study in broad terms: Collaborator samples came from the United States, Italy and Spain and covered acute and convalescent phases of COVID-19. The material from the prospective study consisted of cDNA or gDNA derived from T cells, B-cell-depleted T cells, or PBMCs. The dataset comprised deeply sampled blood TCRbeta repertoires from subjects exposed to, actively infected with, or recovered from COVID-19. The repertoires were released in a freely available public database intended as a resource for research on the immune response to SARS-CoV-2. Samples were obtained from the ongoing ImmuneRACE study (first 160 participants) and from over a thousand subjects provided by 6 global collaborators. Nearly every sample came with metadata listing a de-identified subject ID, COVID-19 status, age in years and sex. HLA class I and class II types, where available, came from metadata supplied by the sample provider rather than from assay-based typing. The full study reports these points: Clinical and demographic metadata were provided uncurated, with the amount varying by source and participant.

The immunoSEQ Assay, a bias-controlled multiplex PCR, was used to amplify TCRbeta CDR3 regions from genomic DNA. Regarding the original processing steps: The number of nucleated cells in each sample was estimated from the amplification of reference gene primers within the assay. To quantify the absolute abundance of each unique TCRbeta CDR3 rearrangement, sequence reads were collapsed and filtered. For each sample, productive Simpson clonality was calculated as the square root of Simpson's diversity index across productive rearrangements. TCRdb carries this immuneACCESS record with in-frame sequences only. Its versions omit some clonotypes, under half of them owing to an unresolved V gene in the studies checked, with the rest unexplained. V and J calls and clone size are given by that table; D and trimming were obtained from the DNA. The sample yields 90,000 to 110,000 clones; 84% were counted once. The ten largest clones add up to approximately 7% of the sample.

CDR1 and CDR2 (SGHRS, YFSETQ) derive from the germline V gene. The junction carries 10 bases between V and J, which are trimmed by 4 bases and 0 bases respectively. The CDR3 covers 14 residues, taking in both the cysteine and the phenylalanine. The only DNA kept is the CDR3, 42 bases in frame from the first base. A note on this clone: What antigen it recognizes has not been identified. No much larger clone is present one base from it, and per-base qualities are unavailable.

Each collaborating institution followed its own protocols to collect whole blood in K2EDTA tubes. For TCRbeta analysis, collaborators shipped samples in one of three forms: frozen whole blood, isolated PBMCs, or DNA extracted from either of those sample types. The receptor chain draws on TRBV5-1 and TRBJ2-5; the D region possibly corresponds to TRBD2 (5 bases align). This receptor was obtained from a woman between 50 and 59 years old with acute or convalescent COVID-19. Sequenced sample: peripheral blood. The bases read TGCGCCAGCAGCCGGTCGGGGTACCAAGAGACCCAGTACTTC. This yields the protein CASSRSGYQETQYF. Outside the CDR3, residues come from the reference TRBV5-1 and TRBJ2-5 proteins, so the full variable domain is: KAGVTQTPRYLIKTRGQQVTLSCSPISGHRSVSWYQQTPGQGLQFLFEYFSETQRNKGNFPGRFSGRQFSNSRSEMNVSTLELGDSALYLCASSRSGYQETQYFGPGTRLLVL.